Listed below are T cell receptor beta chains from one sample, sequenced in a study of beta chain features in type 1 diabetes. Sequencing used immunoSEQ multiplex PCR; TCRdb keeps in-frame clones, though not all of them. The top ten clones hold approximately 1.3% of a sample with 130,000 to 150,000 clones, more than 10% of them seen once. Specimen: central memory CD4+ T cells from blood. Receptors originate from a young man with type 1 diabetes. The CDR3 runs from the conserved cysteine through the conserved F or W. D genes are given only for firm matches. Part of the rows lack a size; the others show once, few, many or a class for expanded clones.

J	D	V	size	CDR3	DNA
TRBJ2-1	.	TRBV9	.	CASSVEGARYNEQFF	TGTGCCAGCAGCGTAGAAGGGGCGCGATACAATGAGCAGTTCTTC
TRBJ1-1	TRBD1	TRBV6-1	.	CASRDKGAMNTEAFF	TGTGCCAGCAGGGACAAGGGGGCCATGAACACTGAAGCTTTCTTT
TRBJ1-1	.	TRBV7-6	few	CASSAYSEDTEAFF	TGTGCCAGCAGCGCTTACTCAGAGGACACTGAAGCTTTCTTT
TRBJ2-1	.	TRBV18	few	CASSPPLTVFNEQFF	TGTGCCAGCTCACCACCTCTGACGGTTTTCAATGAGCAGTTCTTC
TRBJ1-5	.	TRBV30	few	CAWSPTRSNQPQHF	TGTGCCTGGAGCCCAACGAGGAGCAATCAGCCCCAGCATTTT
TRBJ1-5	TRBD1	TRBV7-9	few	CASSPRGHQPQHF	TGTGCCAGCAGCCCCAGGGGGCATCAGCCCCAGCATTTT
TRBJ1-1	.	TRBV2	.	CASRRQVPEAFF	TGTGCCAGCAGGCGACAGGTTCCTGAAGCTTTCTTT
TRBJ1-1	.	TRBV30	many	CAWTPGQGRANTEAFF	TGTGCCTGGACCCCCGGGCAGGGGAGGGCGAACACTGAAGCTTTCTTT
TRBJ1-1	.	TRBV7-8	.	CASSLAQDSEAFF	TGTGCCAGCAGCTTAGCGCAGGACAGTGAAGCTTTCTTT
TRBJ2-2	.	TRBV14	.	CASSFGRERGTGELFF	TGTGCCAGCAGCTTCGGGCGGGAACGTGGCACCGGGGAGCTGTTTTTT
TRBJ1-2	.	TRBV6-5	.	CASSQATPSAGYTF	TGTGCCAGCAGTCAGGCGACGCCGTCGGCAGGCTACACCTTC
TRBJ2-6	TRBD1	TRBV30	.	CAGRRDRAPSGANVLTF	TGTGCCGGGCGGCGGGACAGGGCTCCCTCTGGGGCCAACGTCCTGACTTTC
TRBJ2-2	TRBD1	TRBV30	.	CAWRRRPGTGRVINTGELFF	TGTGCCTGGAGGCGACGTCCCGGGACAGGGAGGGTGATTAACACCGGGGAGCTGTTTTTT
TRBJ1-5	TRBD1	TRBV7-2	few	CASSSQRTGGPQHF	TGTGCCAGCAGCTCCCAACGGACAGGGGGGCCCCAGCATTTT
TRBJ1-1	TRBD1	TRBV29-1	few	CSVSGGTEAFF	TGCAGCGTCTCAGGGGGCACTGAAGCTTTCTTT
TRBJ1-2	.	TRBV7-3	few	CASSFAGAAGYTF	TGTGCCAGCAGCTTCGCCGGGGCGGCTGGCTACACCTTC
TRBJ1-3	.	TRBV11-3	.	CASSLEGRAGNTIYF	TGTGCCAGCAGCTTAGAGGGCAGAGCTGGAAACACCATATATTTT
TRBJ2-7	TRBD1	TRBV6-1	few	CASSDMRDRGEQYF	TGTGCCAGCAGTGATATGAGAGACAGGGGTGAGCAGTACTTC
TRBJ2-1	TRBD1	TRBV28	.	CASSLGDRGVVEQFF	TGTGCCAGCAGTTTAGGTGACAGGGGAGTCGTTGAGCAGTTCTTC
TRBJ2-7	TRBD1	TRBV28	few	CASSLLPGQGNHEQYF	TGTGCCAGCAGTTTATTACCGGGACAGGGGAATCACGAGCAGTACTTC
TRBJ1-1	.	TRBV6-1	.	CASSLIPRGNTEAFF	TGTGCCAGCAGTTTAATTCCCAGGGGGAACACTGAAGCTTTCTTT
TRBJ1-3	TRBD1	TRBV9	few	CASSVTGDSGNTIYF	TGTGCCAGCAGCGTCACAGGGGACTCTGGAAACACCATATATTTT
TRBJ1-1	.	TRBV2	few	CASSFDREAFF	TGTGCCAGCAGTTTCGACAGGGAAGCTTTCTTT
TRBJ1-1	TRBD1	TRBV9	few	CASSITGDTEAFF	TGTGCCAGCAGCATCACAGGGGACACTGAAGCTTTCTTT
TRBJ2-3	TRBD2	TRBV2	.	CASKAGGTDTQYF	TGTGCCAGCAAAGCGGGGGGCACAGATACGCAGTATTTT
TRBJ1-6	TRBD1	TRBV6-5	.	CASSLGQGYNSPLHF	TGTGCCAGCAGTCTCGGACAGGGGTATAATTCACCCCTCCACTTT
TRBJ2-3	.	TRBV6-6	many	CASSLQPSTDTQYF	TGTGCCAGCTCCCTTCAACCCTCCACAGATACGCAGTATTTT
TRBJ1-2	TRBD1	TRBV7-2	few	CASSITGTGDGYTF	TGTGCCAGCAGCATAACCGGGACAGGGGATGGCTACACCTTC
TRBJ2-7	.	TRBV19	.	CASSRDNSYEQYF	TGTGCCAGTAGTCGGGACAATTCCTACGAGCAGTACTTC
TRBJ1-5	.	TRBV19	few	CASSIGQYGQPQHF	TGTGCCAGTAGTATCGGACAGTATGGTCAGCCCCAGCATTTT
TRBJ2-1	.	TRBV7-8	.	CASSLTGQGEQFF	TGTGCCAGCAGCTTAACAGGGCAGGGTGAGCAGTTCTTC
TRBJ2-3	.	TRBV27	.	CASSLRSGPDTQYF	TGTGCCAGCAGTTTGCGTTCGGGTCCAGATACGCAGTATTTT
TRBJ1-1	.	TRBV25-1	.	CASSEDNWGGHRNTEAFF	TGTGCCAGCAGTGAGGACAACTGGGGGGGACATCGGAACACTGAAGCTTTCTTT
TRBJ1-3	.	TRBV30	few	CACRDLGNTIYF	TGTGCCTGCCGGGACTTGGGAAACACCATATATTTT
TRBJ1-5	.	TRBV4-1	.	CASSPDPQVDQPQHF	TGCGCCAGCAGTCCCGATCCGCAAGTTGATCAGCCCCAGCATTTT
TRBJ1-2	.	TRBV2	few	CASSETAGPYGYTF	TGTGCCAGCAGTGAAACGGCGGGTCCCTATGGCTACACCTTC
TRBJ2-7	.	TRBV6-7	few	CASSYSRQCSGQYF	TGTGCCAGCAGTTACTCTCGGCAGTGTTCGGGTCAGTACTTC
TRBJ1-5	.	TRBV1	.	CTSSLPCFADTGWDQPQHF	TGCACCAGCAGCCTCCCCTGCTTTGCGGACACCGGGTGGGATCAGCCCCAGCATTTT
TRBJ1-1	TRBD1	TRBV9	.	CASSARQGAGTEAFF	TGTGCCAGCAGCGCGCGACAGGGGGCCGGCACTGAAGCTTTCTTT
TRBJ1-6	.	TRBV2	few	CASSEGQGESPLHF	TGTGCCAGCAGTGAAGGGCAGGGAGAGTCACCCCTCCACTTT
TRBJ2-7	.	TRBV5-1	few	CASSSPVGDEQYF	TGCGCCAGCAGCTCCCCGGTTGGGGACGAGCAGTACTTC
TRBJ2-7	.	TRBV4-1	few	CASSQEAPGDSYEQYF	TGTGCCAGCAGCCAAGAGGCCCCGGGGGACTCCTACGAGCAGTACTTC
TRBJ1-1	.	TRBV30	few	CAWNRGVNTEAFF	TGTGCCTGGAATAGGGGAGTGAACACTGAAGCTTTCTTT
TRBJ1-6	.	TRBV28	few	CASSPPGNSPLHF	TGTGCCAGCAGTCCTCCAGGGAACTCACCCCTCCACTTT
TRBJ2-7	.	TRBV29-1	few	CSVEVGAYEQYF	TGCAGCGTTGAAGTAGGAGCCTACGAGCAGTACTTC
TRBJ2-1	.	TRBV5-1	many	CASIPTEGKVDEQFF	TGCGCCAGCATCCCGACAGAGGGTAAGGTCGATGAGCAGTTCTTC
TRBJ2-1	.	TRBV14	many	CASSPGLKPVGEQFF	TGTGCCAGCAGCCCCGGACTAAAACCGGTGGGTGAGCAGTTCTTC
TRBJ1-5	TRBD1	TRBV30	.	CAWSEDRVRQPQHF	TGTGCCTGGAGTGAGGACAGGGTACGGCAGCCCCAGCATTTT
TRBJ2-3	TRBD1	TRBV29-1	few	CSVTGGLTDTQYF	TGCAGCGTTACAGGGGGCCTCACAGATACGCAGTATTTT
TRBJ2-1	TRBD1	TRBV10-2	.	CASGTGKHEQFF	TGCGCCAGCGGGACAGGGAAGCATGAGCAGTTCTTC